This is a list of T cell receptor beta chains from one sample in a study of cytomegalovirus exposure and HLA in healthy donors. Assay: immunoSEQ multiplex PCR; the TCRdb copy retains only in-frame clones and omits some. This table has just over 150,000 clones, approximately 82% appearing once. The specimen was PBMCs. The source of these receptors is a man aged 45 to 65 in good health and CMV-seropositive. Both conserved end residues are part of each CDR3. Fields, in order: J gene, D gene, clone size, V gene, CDR3 length, CDR3 protein, CDR3 DNA. A D gene is named only where the DNA matches it firmly. Size is stated for part of the rows, as once, few or many counts, or as a class when the clone is expanded.

>TRBJ2-2|.|.|TRBV7-9|16
CSSSFLEAVNTGELFF
TGTTCCAGCTCCTTTTTGGAAGCGGTGAACACCGGGGAGCTGTTTTTT
>TRBJ1-2|.|.|TRBV19|14
CASSVDLSGYGYTF
TGTGCCAGTAGTGTCGACCTATCGGGATATGGCTACACCTTC
>TRBJ2-3|.|.|TRBV9|15
CASSVEGAVVGTQYF
TGTGCCAGCAGCGTTGAGGGAGCGGTGGTAGGCACGCAGTATTTT
>TRBJ2-3|TRBD2|.|TRBV4-2|14
CASSQRGGTDTQYF
TGTGCCAGCAGCCAGCGGGGGGGAACAGATACGCAGTATTTT
>TRBJ1-3|.|.|TRBV27|13
CASSLTVGNTIYF
TGTGCCAGCAGTTTGACAGTTGGAAACACCATATATTTT
>TRBJ2-1|TRBD2|.|TRBV7-3|20
CASSLQPLGLARSSYNEQFF
TGTGCCAGCAGCTTACAACCCCTGGGACTAGCGCGGAGCTCCTACAATGAGCAGTTCTTC
>TRBJ1-5|TRBD1|once|TRBV27|16
CASSLTGGYSNQPQHF
TGTGCCAGCAGTTTAACAGGGGGGTATAGCAATCAGCCCCAGCATTTT
>TRBJ1-5|TRBD1|.|TRBV29-1|15
CSVGGGPDSNQPQHF
TGCAGCGTTGGAGGGGGCCCAGATAGCAATCAGCCCCAGCATTTT
>TRBJ2-7|.|few|TRBV5-4|14
CASSAPNASYEQYF
TGTGCCAGCAGCGCGCCGAATGCCTCCTACGAGCAGTACTTC
>TRBJ2-7|TRBD1|.|TRBV5-4|15
CASSLRGTGWGEQYF
TGTGCCAGCAGCTTGCGTGGGACAGGATGGGGCGAGCAGTACTTC
>TRBJ1-2|.|.|TRBV19|15
CASRTWEPVNYGYTF
TGTGCCAGTAGAACATGGGAGCCAGTTAACTATGGCTACACCTTC
>TRBJ2-3|TRBD1|once|TRBV2|14
CASSYDRGPDTQYF
TGTGCCAGCAGCTACGACAGGGGCCCAGATACGCAGTATTTT
>TRBJ1-1|.|.|TRBV7-8|11
CASSSDREAFF
TGTGCCAGCAGCTCTGACAGAGAAGCTTTCTTT
>TRBJ1-2|TRBD1|.|TRBV7-9|16
CASSYAGTGPFYGYTF
TGTGCCAGCAGCTACGCCGGGACAGGGCCTTTCTATGGCTACACCTTC
>TRBJ2-5|TRBD2|.|TRBV7-7|14
CASSSGDGRETQYF
TGTGCTAGCAGCTCCGGGGACGGGAGGGAGACCCAGTACTTC
>TRBJ1-2|.|.|TRBV2|14
CASSDGGRGYGYTF
TGTGCCAGCAGTGACGGGGGGCGCGGCTATGGCTACACCTTC
>TRBJ1-4|.|.|TRBV5-5|15
CASTTNIATNEKLFF
TGTGCCAGCACCACAAATATCGCAACTAATGAAAAACTGTTTTTT
>TRBJ1-6|.|.|TRBV9|15
CASSGDQGGNSPLHF
TGTGCCAGCAGCGGGGATCAGGGAGGGAATTCACCCCTCCACTTT
>TRBJ2-6|.|.|TRBV15|16
CATSRDKSSGANVLTF
TGTGCCACCAGCAGAGATAAGAGCTCTGGGGCCAACGTCCTGACTTTC
>TRBJ2-6|TRBD1|.|TRBV19|17
CASRGTGGSAGANVLTF
TGTGCCAGTAGGGGGACAGGGGGCTCTGCTGGGGCCAACGTCCTGACTTTC
>TRBJ2-2|TRBD1|.|TRBV2|16
CASSEPGTANTGELFF
TGTGCCAGCAGTGAACCGGGGACAGCGAACACCGGGGAGCTGTTTTTT
>TRBJ1-2|.|.|TRBV5-1|16
CASSTGRGVFGYGYTF
TGCGCCAGCAGTACGGGGCGGGGCGTATTTGGGTATGGCTACACCTTC
>TRBJ1-6|TRBD1|once|TRBV4-1|15
CASSLTGGVNSPLHF
TGCGCCAGCAGTCTCACAGGGGGCGTTAATTCACCCCTCCACTTT
>TRBJ2-2|TRBD2|.|TRBV6-4|19
CASSTLGLAGVGISGELFF
TGTGCCAGCAGCACCCTGGGACTAGCGGGAGTCGGGATATCCGGGGAGCTGTTTTTT
>TRBJ1-3|.|.|TRBV18|13
CASSPPNNSTIYF
TGTGCCAGCTCACCACCGAACAACAGCACCATATATTTT
>TRBJ2-7|.|.|TRBV19|13
CASRQAGTYEQYF
TGTGCCTCCCGACAGGCCGGAACCTACGAGCAGTACTTC
>TRBJ1-2|TRBD1|.|TRBV19|14
CASSSGQGRYGYTF
TGTGCCAGTAGTAGCGGACAGGGTCGATATGGCTACACCTTC
>TRBJ2-3|TRBD2|.|TRBV2|15
CASSSSGGAADTQYF
TGTGCCAGCAGTTCTAGCGGGGGGGCGGCAGATACGCAGTATTTT
>TRBJ1-2|.|.|TRBV6-1|14
CASSYSDTLYGYTF
TGTGCCAGCAGTTATTCAGACACTCTTTATGGCTACACCTTC
>TRBJ2-3|TRBD2|.|TRBV19|13
CASSKRDVDTQYF
TGTGCCAGTAGTAAGCGGGACGTAGATACGCAGTATTTT
>TRBJ1-2|.|once|TRBV10-3|13
CAISEQRIYGYTF
TGTGCCATCAGTGAGCAGCGAATCTATGGCTACACCTTC
>TRBJ2-1|.|.|TRBV29-1|12
CSVGLGVNEQFF
TGCAGCGTGGGACTTGGGGTGAATGAGCAGTTCTTC
>TRBJ1-5|.|few|TRBV2|13
CASSEMTTQPQHF
TGTGCCAGCAGTGAAATGACAACTCAGCCCCAGCATTTT
>TRBJ2-5|TRBD2|.|TRBV9|13
CASSAGTRETQYF
TGTGCCAGCAGCGCCGGGACTAGAGAGACCCAGTACTTC
>TRBJ1-2|.|.|TRBV11-3|13
CASSPDSIYGYTF
TGTGCCAGCAGCCCGGACTCGATCTATGGCTACACCTTC
>TRBJ2-1|TRBD1|.|TRBV7-9|15
CASSPGQGTYNEQFF
TGTGCCAGCAGCCCCGGACAGGGCACCTACAATGAGCAGTTCTTC
>TRBJ2-2|.|.|TRBV27|14
CASRGSVGTGELFF
TGTGCCAGCAGGGGGAGCGTGGGCACCGGGGAGCTGTTTTTT
>TRBJ2-7|.|few|TRBV6-5|14
CASTRGEVGFEQYF
TGTGCCAGCACTAGAGGGGAGGTGGGTTTCGAGCAGTACTTC
>TRBJ2-3|TRBD2|.|TRBV7-2|12
CASSLVGLEQYF
TGTGCCAGCAGCTTAGTGGGACTAGAGCAGTATTTT
>TRBJ1-1|TRBD1|.|TRBV27|15
CASSLLQGAVTEAFF
TGTGCCAGCAGTTTACTCCAGGGGGCGGTCACTGAAGCTTTCTTT
>TRBJ2-1|TRBD2|.|TRBV4-2|14
CASSQDPLADEQFF
TGTGCCAGCAGCCAAGATCCACTAGCGGACGAGCAGTTCTTC
>TRBJ2-2|TRBD1|.|TRBV6-4|14
CASRRQGHTGELFF
TGTGCCAGCAGGCGACAGGGTCACACCGGGGAGCTGTTTTTT
>TRBJ2-5|TRBD1|.|TRBV5-1|14
CASSQGQGPREQYF
TGCGCCAGCAGCCAGGGACAGGGGCCGCGGGAGCAGTACTTC
>TRBJ1-2|TRBD1|.|TRBV6-5|14
CASRPGQVAYGYTF
TGTGCCAGCAGACCGGGACAGGTTGCCTATGGCTACACCTTC
>TRBJ2-3|TRBD2|.|TRBV5-1|16
CASSQTSGGAQDTQYF
TGCGCCAGCAGCCAGACTAGCGGGGGGGCCCAAGATACGCAGTATTTT
>TRBJ2-5|.|.|TRBV4-2|13
CASSQVLMATQYF
TGTGCCAGCAGCCAAGTCCTTATGGCTACCCAGTACTTC
>TRBJ1-2|TRBD1|.|TRBV27|13
CASSRDRDYGYTF
TGTGCCAGCAGCCGTGACAGGGATTATGGCTACACCTTC
>TRBJ2-6|.|.|TRBV6-1|16
CASSALRGSGANVLTF
TGTGCCAGCAGTGCCCTGCGTGGCTCTGGGGCCAACGTCCTGACTTTC
>TRBJ2-7|TRBD1|once|TRBV7-9|14
CASSLGQGAGEQYF
TGTGCCAGCAGCTTGGGACAGGGGGCAGGTGAGCAGTACTTC